The subject of this entry is one T cell receptor beta chain. This CDR3 is built from 15 residues. Trimming cost V 3 bases and J 6 bases; bases outside gene matches: 6. Germline V gene data show CDR1 as KGHSH and CDR2 as LQKENI. The data are from a study of shared clonotypes between healthy human individuals. TCRdb's table, derived via immunoSEQ multiplex PCR, lists solely in-frame clones and lacks some. The sample lists 850,000 to 1,200,000 clones; more than 60% were seen once. The V gene is TRBV18, the J gene TRBJ1-2, with 11 bases fitting TRBD1. The clonotype was recovered from a man aged 18 to 30 in good health. Sequencing was carried out using memory CD4+ T cells sorted from blood. The subset was: CD45RA-negative fraction. CDR3 DNA sequence: TGTGCCAGCTCACCCGTCGGACAGGGGGCCCATGGCTACACCTTC. It translates to CASSPVGQGAHGYTF.